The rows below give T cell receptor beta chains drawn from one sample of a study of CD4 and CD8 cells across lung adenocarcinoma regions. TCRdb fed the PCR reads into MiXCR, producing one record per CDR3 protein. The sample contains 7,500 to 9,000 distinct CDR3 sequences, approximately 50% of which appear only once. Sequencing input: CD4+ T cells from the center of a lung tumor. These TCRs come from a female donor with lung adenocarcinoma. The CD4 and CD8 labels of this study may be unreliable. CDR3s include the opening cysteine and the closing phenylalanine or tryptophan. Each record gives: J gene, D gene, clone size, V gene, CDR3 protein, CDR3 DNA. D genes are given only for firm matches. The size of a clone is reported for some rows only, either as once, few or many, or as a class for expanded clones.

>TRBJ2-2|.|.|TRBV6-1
CASSEGLGTGELFF
TGTGCCAGCAGTGAAGGCTTGGGCACCGGGGAGCTGTTTTTT
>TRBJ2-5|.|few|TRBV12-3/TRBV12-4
CASTSSSQETQYF
TGTGCCAGCACCTCCTCCTCTCAAGAGACCCAGTACTTC
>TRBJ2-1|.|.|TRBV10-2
CASTLSGAALEQFF
TGCGCCAGCACCCTATCCGGGGCCGCTCTCGAGCAGTTCTTC
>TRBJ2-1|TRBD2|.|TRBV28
CASRRGSGNEQFF
TGTGCCAGCAGGCGCGGGAGTGGCAATGAGCAGTTCTTC
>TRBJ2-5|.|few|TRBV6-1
CASSEAGAGETQYF
TGTGCCAGCAGTGAAGCCGGGGCGGGAGAGACCCAGTACTTC
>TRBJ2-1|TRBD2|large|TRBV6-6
CASEGTSGKFEQFF
TGTGCCAGCGAGGGGACTAGCGGGAAGTTTGAGCAGTTCTTC
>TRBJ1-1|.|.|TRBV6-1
CASSRRNTEAFF
TGTGCCAGCAGCCGCAGGAACACTGAAGCTTTCTTT
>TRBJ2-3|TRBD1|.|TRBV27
CASSAGGRSTDTQYF
TGTGCCAGTTCCGCAGGGGGAAGAAGCACAGATACGCAGTATTTT
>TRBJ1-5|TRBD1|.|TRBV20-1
CSARAGTGGLFGNQPQHF
TGCAGTGCTAGAGCGGGGACAGGGGGCCTGTTTGGCAATCAGCCCCAGCATTTT
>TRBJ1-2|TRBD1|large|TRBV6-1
CASSERWDRVNYGYTF
TGTGCCAGCAGTGAACGGTGGGACAGGGTGAACTATGGCTACACCTTC
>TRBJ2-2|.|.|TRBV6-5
CASSHQTGAFGELFF
TGTGCCAGCAGTCACCAGACCGGGGCGTTTGGGGAGCTGTTTTTT
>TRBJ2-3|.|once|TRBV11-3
CASTGPGTDTQYF
TGTGCCAGCACCGGACCGGGTACAGATACGCAGTATTTT
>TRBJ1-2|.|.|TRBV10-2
CASRGTGEEPYGYTF
TGCGCCAGCAGGGGAACTGGGGAGGAACCTTATGGCTACACCTTC
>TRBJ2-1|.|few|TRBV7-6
CASSLSLRQGVYNEQFF
TGTGCCAGCAGTTTATCTCTCAGGCAGGGTGTGTACAATGAGCAGTTCTTC
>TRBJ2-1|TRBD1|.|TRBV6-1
CASSDAGQGLDEQFF
TGTGCCAGCAGTGACGCCGGACAGGGGTTAGATGAGCAGTTCTTC
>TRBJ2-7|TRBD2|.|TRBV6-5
CASSSSGRTVGQYF
TGTGCCAGCAGTTCGAGCGGGAGGACCGTAGGGCAGTACTTC
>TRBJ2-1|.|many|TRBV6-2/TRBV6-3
CASSHEGPVYNEQFF
TGTGCCAGCAGCCACGAGGGCCCTGTCTACAATGAGCAGTTCTTC
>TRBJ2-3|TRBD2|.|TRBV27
CASSYSGRRTDTQYF
TGTGCCAGCAGTTATAGCGGGAGGCGCACAGATACGCAGTATTTT
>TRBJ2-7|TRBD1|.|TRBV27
CASALGQGYEQYF
TGTGCCAGCGCTTTGGGACAGGGGTACGAGCAGTACTTC
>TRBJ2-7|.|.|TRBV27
CASRLRGARVQAGEVEQYF
TGTGCCAGCAGGTTAAGGGGAGCAAGGGTGCAAGCAGGGGAGGTCGAGCAGTACTTC
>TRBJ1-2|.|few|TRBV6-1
CASSLNVGANYGYTF
TGTGCCAGCAGTCTAAACGTAGGAGCTAACTATGGCTACACCTTC
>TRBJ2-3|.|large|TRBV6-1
CASKDPDTQYF
TGTGCCAGCAAGGACCCAGATACGCAGTATTTT